This T cell receptor (beta chain) was obtained from a study of blood T cell repertoires in COVID-19. Here immunoSEQ multiplex PCR was the method, and the copy in TCRdb shows in-frame clones only, minus some. The sample consists of more than 90,000 clones, approximately 70% of them appearing once. The CDR3 is made up of 16 amino acids. The germline CDR1 and CDR2 sequences are LGHDT and YNNKEL (reference sequence). V was pared by 1 base and J by 1 base, with 3 bases of the junction left unmatched. The receptor was isolated from an older woman in a cohort sampled during active or convalescent COVID-19. The chain carries TRBV3-1 (or the pseudogene TRBV3-2) and TRBJ2-3; 9 positions match TRBD1. Sequencing input: peripheral blood. The CDR3 DNA reads as TGTGCCAGCAGCCAAGGGGACAGGGTGGGCACAGATACGCAGTATTTT. It codes for CASSQGDRVGTDTQYF.